One T cell receptor beta chain is described in this entry. This clonotype has more than one count but fewer than ten. The specificity of this receptor is unknown. Within one base of it there is no much larger clone, and no base qualities were kept. The protocol used for the library was 5' RACE. Sequencing used an Illumina HiSeq 2000. A universal primer binding site was added through template switching, and the final cDNA carried a unique molecular identifier so that TCR cDNA molecules could be counted accurately. First-strand cDNA for TCR alpha and beta chains was synthesized from specific primers in the conserved constant-segment region. To control for contamination, every cDNA library was double barcoded, receiving both a SMART-Mk sample barcode and Illumina barcodes. Two successive PCR steps introduced TruSeq adapter sequences along with Illumina sample barcodes. Sequencing of the TCR alpha and beta cDNA libraries was done on the Illumina HiSeq platform using custom primers. The study's own analysis went as follows. MiGEC was used to process raw reads and extract unique molecular identifiers, and MiXCR was used to find CDR3 positions. For each individual, recombination models were inferred using an EM algorithm with the repgenHMM and IGoR tools. The analysis of shared clonotypes was done with the tcR package in R, with sharing normalized by the product of cloneset sizes. To study raw recombination without the effects of thymic and clonal selection, out-of-frame nonproductive sequences were analyzed. TCRdb reprocessing: public reads trimmed at Q25 with fastp, clones called with MiXCR, in-frame beta chains kept. Rows are combined by CDR3 protein, so each entry shows the most common genes and DNA. None of the V and J calls come from the authors' own analysis; TCRdb made them. This sample lists 690,000 or so distinct CDR3 sequences; 8.6% were detected once. Approximately 0.89% of the sample lies in the top ten.

The source of the sample is a study of identical twins (dated by TCRdb to 2016 to 2018). Notes on the research overall: To test whether fetal clonotypes persist, the study used deep sequencing on TCR alpha and beta repertoires from monozygotic twins, unrelated adults of various ages, and cord blood. To rule out contamination, replicate twin experiments were performed at different times with different library preparation protocols.

CDR1 and CDR2 (LNHNV, YYDKDF) derive from the germline V gene (reference sequence). V is shortened by 2 bases, J by 8 bases, and the region joining them spans 12 bases. The CDR3 runs 13 amino acids, cysteine and phenylalanine included. The kept DNA is CDR3 alone, 39 bases in frame from the first base. Every donor in the study was a healthy Caucasian. The twin cohort consisted of three pairs of female monozygotic twins, all aged roughly 18 to 29 years. Peripheral blood mononuclear cells were used as the source from which RNA for TCR libraries was isolated. Here is what the overall study found, with its caveats: Fewer insertions were carried by abundant cord blood beta clonotypes, a similar but weaker trend appeared in young adult naive repertoires, and no such trend appeared in memory repertoires. Out-of-frame TCR alpha sharing in monozygotic twins was systematically underestimated by recombination models, whereas sharing between unrelated individuals was in agreement with the recombination models. Because the same donors could not be followed over many years, conclusions were based on cross-sectional statistical analysis. Out-of-frame TCR alpha sequences shared between twins showed an excess of low generation-probability sequences compared with coincidental sharing between unrelated individuals. Zero-insertion analyses could be partly confounded by invariant T cells such as MAIT and iNKT, though diverse VJ usage argued against such confounding for most clonotypes. The excess sharing between twins in beta out-of-frame sequences was weaker because fewer shared sequences reduced the signal-to-noise ratio.

This sample was also put to use in a study of yellow fever vaccine responses in identical twins. The second publication reports: The authors reported that the T cell response to vaccination in identical twins appeared partly convergent and partly personalized. Focusing on identical twins, the study followed the T cell clones that responded to the vaccine, and did so with precision.

This sequence uses TRBV15 and TRBJ1-2; a tentative D match to TRBD1 spans 6 bases. The sequencing input was PBMCs. This TCR derives from a woman under 30 in good health. The DNA sequence is TGTGCCACCAGCAGATCACAGGGAAACGGCTACACCTTC. Translated, it gives CATSRSQGNGYTF.